A single sample gave rise to the 24 T cell receptor beta chains below, sequenced in a study of post-analysis software for immune sequencing data. Study results and limitations: The study found TRBV5-6, TRBV5-1 and TRBV20-1 among about five TRBV segments more frequent in patients than controls.

Their antigens remain unidentified. TCR beta cDNA libraries included unique molecular identifiers. TCRdb reprocessed the PCR reads via MiXCR and lists one record per CDR3 protein. Among hundreds of thousands of distinct CDR3 sequences listed, roughly 27% were seen once. What was sequenced was blood. The receptors shown here come from a girl between 10 and 17 years old with multiple sclerosis.

The CDR3 nucleotides read TGCAGCGTTGAAGTCACGGGGGCAGATACGCAGTATTTT. Translated: CSVEVTGADTQYF. This chain joins TRBV29-1 and TRBJ2-3; D is possibly TRBD2 (6 bases). V was pared by 1 base and J by 4 bases, with 9 bases between. This CDR3 spans 13 amino acids. In germline, CDR1 is SQVTM, CDR2 ANQGSEA.

A word on this clonotype: A read error may be the cause here, since a much bigger clone is one base away. The CDR3 loop reads CSVVRGTGANVRTF. The CDR3, as DNA: TGCAGCGTTGTTCGGGGAACTGGGGCCAACGTCCGGACTTTC. The V gene is TRBV29-1, the J gene TRBJ2-6; D possibly matches TRBD1 or TRBD2 (5 bases each). CDR3 length: 14 residues. Per germline, CDR1 SQVTM and CDR2 ANQGSEA.

This clonotype occurred once. V is TRBV12-2 and J is TRBJ2-5; the listed D gene, TRBD1, was not tested against the DNA. The end of the DNA is better explained by TRBJ2-7, so the J call may be wrong. TRBV12-2 is an annotated pseudogene. The CDR3 spans 15 residues. The CDR3 region has the DNA TGTGCAAGTCGCACCTCCGGGACAGGTACCTACGAGCAGTACTTC. Its translation is CASRTSGTGTYEQYF.

The chain is built from TRBV20-1 and TRBJ2-3; 9 bases align to TRBD1. The V and J ends lost 5 bases and 6 bases, in that order; junction bases with no gene match: 6. The V gene's germline CDR1 is DFQATT and CDR2 SNEGSKA (reference sequence). The CDR3 is made up of 13 amino acids. CDR3 protein: CSADRGFGDTQYF. CDR3 nucleotide sequence: TGCAGTGCTGACAGGGGGTTTGGTGATACGCAGTATTTT.

The chain combines TRBV20-1 with TRBJ2-7; D uncertain. The CDR3 is 14 residues long. Per the germline V gene, CDR1 is DFQATT and CDR2 is SNEGSKA (reference sequence). Trimming stripped 3 bases from V and 1 base from J, with 13 bases between. CDR3 loop: CSARSDSRSYEQYF. Here the CDR3 DNA reads TGCAGTGCTAGGAGCGATAGCCGTTCCTACGAGCAGTACTTC.

The CDR3 loop reads CASSTGTGGAFSTDTQYF. The CDR3 DNA follows: TGTGCCAGCAGTACCGGGACAGGGGGCGCGTTTTCCACAGATACGCAGTATTTT. This sequence joins TRBV25-1 and TRBJ2-3, with 12 bases aligning to TRBD1. V lost 5 bases, J lost 2 bases, and 11 bases stayed unmatched. This CDR3 comprises 18 residues. CDR1 is MGHDK and CDR2 is SYGVNS in the germline V gene. Based on the CDR3 plus reference TRBV25-1 and TRBJ2-3, the full variable domain is EADIYQTPRYLVIGTGKKITLECSQTMGHDKMYWYQQDPGMELHLIHYSYGVNSTEKGDLSSESTVSRIRTEHFPLTLESARPSHTSQYLCASSTGTGGAFSTDTQYFGPGTRLTVL.

The chain joins TRBV12-3 or TRBV12-4 to TRBJ2-3; 10 bases map to TRBD1. V was pared by 6 bases and J by 9 bases, with 15 bases of the junction left unmatched. There are 16 residues in the CDR3. The CDR3 loop reads CASSTGTGVSRGTQYF. The CDR3 DNA sequence: TGTGCCAGCAGCACCGGGACAGGGGTGAGTCGAGGCACGCAGTATTTT.

This clonotype was seen a few times. The V call is TRBV7-9, the J call TRBJ2-7, with TRBD1 identical over 9 bases. The CDR3 covers 15 residues. V trimming: 2 bases; J trimming: 0 bases; junction bases outside the gene matches: 2. CDR1 and CDR2 from the germline V gene are SEHNR and FQNEAQ (reference sequence). The CDR3 spells CASSLMTGGSYEQYF. The CDR3 region has the DNA TGTGCCAGCAGCTTAATGACAGGGGGCTCCTACGAGCAGTACTTC.

J is TRBJ2-7 and V is TRBV5-1; 10 bases are a match to TRBD1. The CDR3 is 17 residues long. Germline V gene lookup returns CDR1 SGHRS and CDR2 YFSETQ. V shed 0 bases, J shed 2 bases, and the junction held 8 bases outside the gene matches. The CDR3 region is CASSLAIGTGVPYEQYF. In DNA form, the CDR3 reads TGCGCCAGCAGCTTGGCTATCGGGACAGGGGTTCCCTACGAGCAGTACTTC.

The chain carries TRBV28 and TRBJ2-7, with D perhaps matching TRBD2 (5 bases). Looked up from germline, CDR1 is MDHEN and CDR2 is SYDVKM. V lost 8 bases and J 2 bases, leaving 19 bases between the germline ends. The CDR3 has 15 residues. The CDR3 DNA sequence: TGTGCCAGCGAACCAGGCAGCGGATCTACCTACGAGCAGTACTTC. It yields the protein CASEPGSGSTYEQYF.

The chain uses TRBV4-3 and TRBJ2-3; 14 positions match TRBD2. This CDR3 comprises 18 residues. The germline V gene encodes CDR1 LGHNA and CDR2 YSLEER. V lost 4 bases and J lost 5; bases outside the gene matches: 11. This CDR3 is CASSLEGGLAGALDTQYF. CDR3 sequence (DNA): TGCGCCAGCAGCCTAGAGGGGGGACTAGCGGGAGCGTTAGATACGCAGTATTTT.

This chain joins TRBV5-1 and TRBJ2-1; 8 bases are a match to TRBD1. With 0 bases clipped from V and 4 bases from J, the junction kept 15 bases outside the gene matches. CDR1 SGHRS and CDR2 YFSETQ come from the germline V gene. The CDR3 is 19 residues long. CDR3: CASSLAPVGGTGIYNEQFF. The CDR3 DNA follows: TGCGCCAGCAGCTTGGCCCCTGTTGGCGGGACAGGCATATACAATGAGCAGTTCTTC.

This chain links TRBV7-2 with TRBJ1-2, with D perhaps TRBD1 (5 bases). This CDR3 spans 14 amino acids. CDR1 and CDR2 from the germline V gene are SGHTA and FQGNSA. V lost 1 base and J lost 4, with 10 bases in between. The CDR3 here is CASSLDSTGYGYTF. DNA of the CDR3: TGTGCCAGCAGCTTAGACAGCACAGGCTATGGCTACACCTTC.

This clonotype was recorded a few times. The CDR3 protein is CAISRRLLYEQYF. Here the CDR3 DNA reads TGTGCCATCAGTAGGAGACTGCTCTACGAGCAGTACTTC. The chain couples TRBV10-3 to TRBJ2-7; D not resolved. Germline CDR1 and CDR2: ENHRY and SYGVKD. V shed 5 bases and J shed 3 bases, with 11 bases lying between them. The CDR3 runs to 13 residues.

This clonotype has just one count. It may be a read error: a sequence one base away is much more abundant. This rearrangement joins TRBV7-2 to TRBJ2-7, with D possibly being TRBD2 (6 bases). Germline CDR1 is SGHTA and CDR2 is FQGNSA. The CDR3 covers 13 residues. CDR3 in DNA: TGTGCCAGCAGCTTACACGGGGGATACGGGCAGTACTTC. It codes for CASSLHGGYGQYF.

This clonotype appeared a few times. The rearrangement uses TRBV7-9 and TRBJ2-5, with TRBD1 matching 10 bases. Germline CDR1 reads SEHNR; CDR2 reads FQNEAQ (reference sequence). The V segment lost 3 bases and the J segment 5 bases; nucleotides outside the gene matches: 9. The CDR3 contains 16 residues. The CDR3 coding sequence is TGTGCCAGCAGCTTCGACAGGGGGCTTGCCCCTGAGACCCAGTACTTC. Translation: CASSFDRGLAPETQYF.

This clonotype appeared a few times. The gene calls are TRBV3-1 and TRBJ1-2; D is undetermined. CDR1 LGHDT and CDR2 YNNKEL come from the germline V gene (reference sequence). This CDR3 region has 14 residues. V was clipped by 0 bases and J by 4 bases, with 9 bases between them. In DNA form, the CDR3 reads TGTGCCAGCAGCCAAGACGTCAGCGTCTATGGCTACACCTTC. Translation gives CASSQDVSVYGYTF.

The chain uses TRBV4-3 and TRBJ2-5, with D perhaps being TRBD1 or TRBD2 (5 bases each). V lost 0 bases, J lost 5 bases, and 22 bases lay in between. The CDR3 length is 18 residues. The V gene's germline CDR1 is LGHNA and CDR2 YSLEER. CDR3 DNA: TGCGCCAGCAGCCAAGAAGTCGGGATAGGGGACCTCTGGGAGACCCAGTACTTC. Its protein product is CASSQEVGIGDLWETQYF.

The chain is built from TRBV12-3 or TRBV12-4 and TRBJ1-6; no firm D call. V was pared by 3 bases and J by 8 bases, with 11 bases between. The CDR3 has 14 residues. The CDR3 region has the DNA TGTGCCAGCAGTTTGAAGGGCGGGGATTCACCCCTCCACTTT. It translates to CASSLKGGDSPLHF.

This chain connects TRBV29-1 to TRBJ2-1; 10 bases are a match to TRBD2. The CDR3 is 14 residues long. The junction had 3 bases not matched to a gene; V was cut back by 4 bases and J by 3 bases. From germline, CDR1 is SQVTM and CDR2 ANQGSEA. The CDR3 bases are TGCAGCGTTGTTCGGACTAGCGGCTACAATGAGCAGTTCTTC. Translation: CSVVRTSGYNEQFF.

Only a few counts were recorded for this clonotype. The V and J genes are TRBV29-1 and TRBJ2-5, with D perhaps TRBD1 or TRBD2 (6 bases each). Between the trimmed V and J ends, which lost 6 bases and 3 bases, there was a span of 14 bases. The CDR3 totals 13 residues. The V gene's germline CDR1 is SQVTM and CDR2 ANQGSEA. CDR3 residues: CSVAGQLKETQYF. Written as DNA, the CDR3 is TGCAGCGTGGCGGGACAACTGAAAGAGACCCAGTACTTC.

The genes are TRBV18 and TRBJ2-7, with 10 bases lining up with TRBD1. The tail of the sequence fits TRBJ2-5 better, so the J call may be wrong. Germline V gives CDR1 KGHSH, CDR2 LQKENI. The length of the CDR3 is 16 residues. CDR3 sequence (DNA): TGTGCCAGCTCACCACAGGACAGGGGGACCGGAGAGACCCAGTACTTC. Translation gives CASSPQDRGTGETQYF.

The V call is TRBV7-6, the J call TRBJ1-5; TRBD1 aligns across 7 bases. V shed 3 bases, J shed 5 bases, and the junction held 4 bases outside the gene matches. Per germline, CDR1 SGHVS and CDR2 FNYEAQ. The CDR3 has 14 residues. The CDR3 spells CASSFWDRDQPQHF. CDR3 DNA: TGTGCCAGCAGCTTCTGGGACAGAGATCAGCCCCAGCATTTT. The full variable domain, completed using reference TRBV7-6 and TRBJ1-5, is GAGVSQSPRYKVTKRGQDVALRCDPISGHVSLYWYRQALGQGPEFLTYFNYEAQQDKSGLPNDRFSAERPEGSISTLTIQRTEQRDSAMYRCASSFWDRDQPQHFGDGTRLSIL.

The chain joins TRBV29-1 to TRBJ1-2; 7 positions agree with TRBD1. This CDR3 has 13 residues. Germline trimming cut 7 bases from V and 0 bases from J; bases unmatched to any gene: 5. The germline V gene encodes CDR1 SQVTM and CDR2 ANQGSEA. Here the CDR3 DNA reads TGCAGCGCCCGGGACAGTCCTAACTATGGCTACACCTTC. Protein sequence: CSARDSPNYGYTF.